This TCR beta chain came from a study of tumor-infiltrating lymphocytes in primary liver carcinoma. Germline CDR1 MNHNS, CDR2 SASEGT. There are 17 residues in the CDR3. Trimming took 4 bases from V and 7 from J, leaving 20 bases between them. Investigators took RNA and DNA out together from 20-30 mg of unsorted bulk tissue. Patients were treatment-naive with chronic HBV infection. Samples were taken from five separate regions (per tumor). Viable tumor cells exceeded 85% in all tumor samples. A primer in the constant region served to generate TCR beta cDNA from about 470 ng of total RNA. Investigators got TCR beta libraries out of three nested multiplex PCR rounds, done with slightly modified ARM-PCR. Running around 9 cycles apiece, the first two PCR rounds relied on TRBV1-TRBV30 forward primers together with a C-beta reverse primer. TCRdb reanalysed the multiplex PCR reads using MiXCR and keeps one entry per CDR3 protein. The table shows 100,000 or so distinct CDR3 sequences, with around 84% occurring only once.

The sequence derives from a middle-aged man with primary liver carcinoma and hepatitis B virus infection. The rearrangement links TRBV6-1 to TRBJ2-6; D is perhaps TRBD2 (6 bases). The sequenced sample consisted of liver tumor tissue from sampling region 3. The subset denotes: tumor region T3, left-lateral pole. DNA of the CDR3: TGTGCCAGCAGTGCCCGGGACTCAATCTATGGAGCCAACGTCCTGACTTTC. The encoded protein is CASSARDSIYGANVLTF.